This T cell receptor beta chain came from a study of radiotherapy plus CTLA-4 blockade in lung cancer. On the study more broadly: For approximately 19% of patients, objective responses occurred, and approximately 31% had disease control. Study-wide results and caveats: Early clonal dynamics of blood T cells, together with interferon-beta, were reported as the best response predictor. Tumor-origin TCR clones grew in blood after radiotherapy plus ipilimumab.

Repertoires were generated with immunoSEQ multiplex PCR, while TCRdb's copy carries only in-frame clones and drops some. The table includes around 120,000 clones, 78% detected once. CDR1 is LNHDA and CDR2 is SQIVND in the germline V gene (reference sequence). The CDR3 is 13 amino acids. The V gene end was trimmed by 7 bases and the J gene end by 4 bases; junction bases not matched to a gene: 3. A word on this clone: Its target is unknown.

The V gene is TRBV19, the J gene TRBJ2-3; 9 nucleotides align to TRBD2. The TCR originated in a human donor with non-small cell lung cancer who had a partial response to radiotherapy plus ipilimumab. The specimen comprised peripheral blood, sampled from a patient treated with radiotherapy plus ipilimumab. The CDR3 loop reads CASKVAGADTQYF. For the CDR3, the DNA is TGTGCCAGTAAGGTAGCGGGAGCAGATACGCAGTATTTT.